This T cell receptor (beta chain) was recorded in a study of Ad26.COV2.S vaccination and SARS-CoV-2 variants (dated by TCRdb to about 2021). Background on the whole study: Donors in the vaccine arm were drawn from COV1001, a phase I-IIa trial of Ad26.COV2.S in healthy adults that was multicentre, randomized, double-blind and placebo-controlled. Dosing of Ad26.COV2.S was intramuscular, at either 5x10^10 or 1x10^11 viral particles, delivered as one shot or as two shots spaced 56 days apart. The specificity and breadth of SARS-CoV-2-reactive T cell receptors after Ad26.COV2.S vaccination were assessed by TCRbeta repertoire sequencing. A total of approximately 32 samples were included in the TCR-sequenced set, comprising 19 Ad26.COV2.S vaccine recipients, 5 placebo recipients and 8 SARS-CoV-2 convalescent individuals. Trial participants were randomized into five groups of five: low-dose or high-dose Ad26.COV2.S given once or twice, or placebo on both occasions. Blinding of investigators to trial group allocation was maintained during experiments and outcome assessment. Results and caveats for the whole study, not just this receptor: After vaccination, spike-specific CD8+ and CD4+ T cell responses were reported to show substantial breadth. Comparable non-spike TCR breadth was observed between vaccine and placebo recipients, consistent with only spike being contained in the vaccine. Spike-specific TCR breadth was higher in Ad26.COV2.S recipients than in placebo recipients (P = 0.0014). According to the authors, total T cell responses may have been underestimated by the TCR breadth and depth analyses. The study was not powered for comparison of responses between vaccine doses or regimens.

What the treatment or condition label conveys for this sample: around 19 received Ad26.COV2.S at low or high dose, single or two shots; about five received placebo; per-sample allocation not given. For vaccine and placebo recipients, repertoires were sequenced using samples collected on day 63 after the first injection. Between 29 July and 7 August 2020, Cohort 1b enrolled 25 adults aged 18-55 years at one site in Boston, USA. Ad26.COV2.S was a replication-incompetent adenovirus type 26 vector expressing a prefusion-stabilized SARS-CoV-2 spike protein from the original Wuhan strain. A note on this clone: The antigen it binds to is not known. The record has no base qualities; no much larger clone is one base away.

The immunoSEQ Assay was used to sequence TCRbeta CDR3 regions. After extraction, genomic DNA underwent amplification by bias-controlled multiplex PCR, followed by high-throughput sequencing. The original methods were these. Collapsing and filtering of sequences were performed to quantify the absolute abundance of each unique TCRbeta CDR3 region. T cell fraction was estimated by normalization of TCRbeta template counts to usable DNA, with usable DNA being measured through amplification of reference genes present in all nucleated cells. Repertoire TCRs were annotated as SARS-CoV-2-specific when V gene, CDR3 amino acid sequence and J gene were exactly matched to a known reactive TCR set. The reference SARS-CoV-2 TCR set was obtained from MIRA and was filtered for enrichment in COVID-19-positive ImmuneCODE repertoires, whereby public or cross-reactive TCRs were removed. Using the MIRA antigens, annotated TCRs were further analysed by specific ORF or by position within an ORF. Breadth was defined as annotated unique rearrangements over total unique productive rearrangements; depth was the summed frequency of those rearrangements. Two-sided Wilcoxon rank-sum tests were applied when comparing TCR breadth between groups. TCRdb provides this immuneACCESS table in a form limited to in-frame rearrangements. Some clones are lacking; in checked studies, under half of them reflect an unresolved V gene, and why the rest are absent is not known. Clonal size and the V and J genes are those of that table, whereas D and trimming came from the DNA. Present in this sample are some 500,000 clones, approximately 92% of which were seen just once. About 2.5% of the sample lies in the top ten.

The source is a person between 18 and 65 years old who received the Ad26.COV2.S COVID-19 vaccine or a placebo. Sequencing used peripheral blood, obtained in a trial of Ad26.COV2.S vaccine versus placebo.

The CDR3 protein: CASRTGNSGNTIYF. The base sequence is TGTGCCAGCAGGACGGGTAACTCTGGAAACACCATATATTTT. The V and J genes are TRBV5-5 and TRBJ1-3; no confident D gene assignment can be made. From cysteine to phenylalanine, the CDR3 is 14 amino acids long. The kept DNA is CDR3 alone, 42 bases in frame from the first base. Deletion took 5 bases off V and 0 bases off J, with a span of 9 bases between the germline ends. CDR1 and CDR2 were assigned from the germline V gene (reference sequence) as SGHKS and YYEKEE.